The rows below give T cell receptor beta chains drawn from one sample of a study of CD8 T cells in ankylosing spondylitis. MiXCR, run by TCRdb on the 5' RACE reads, gives a single entry per CDR3 protein. The table shows about 240,000 distinct CDR3 sequences, with approximately 11% occurring only once. Material: blood, either unsorted or a sorted T cell fraction (not recorded which). The receptor set was obtained from a male donor with ankylosing spondylitis or in good health (not recorded which). Each CDR3 is given with its conserved first and last residue. The order of the fields is J gene, D gene, clone size, V gene, CDR3 protein, CDR3 DNA. The D gene is left open where the match is weak. Size tells how often a clone was seen (once, few, many) or the class of an expanded clone, and some rows leave it out.

TRBJ1-1	.	many	TRBV5-1	CASSLIGWQGNTEAFF	TGCGCCAGCAGCTTAATCGGGTGGCAGGGGAACACTGAAGCTTTCTTT
TRBJ1-2	.	few	TRBV12-3/TRBV12-4	CASSLTGLGGYTF	TGTGCCAGCAGTTTAACAGGGTTGGGTGGCTACACCTTC
TRBJ1-3	.	once	TRBV5-5	CASSPDTGSGNTIYF	TGTGCCAGCAGCCCGGACACCGGGTCTGGAAACACCATATATTTT
TRBJ2-5	TRBD2	many	TRBV27	CASSLGAGARQETQYF	TGTGCCAGCAGTTTAGGAGCGGGGGCCCGCCAAGAGACCCAGTACTTC
TRBJ1-2	.	few	TRBV7-9	CASSQDNPYGYTF	TGTGCCAGCAGTCAGGACAATCCCTATGGCTACACCTTC
TRBJ1-4	TRBD1	many	TRBV7-9	CASRSGQANEKLFF	TGTGCCAGCAGATCGGGACAGGCCAATGAAAAACTGTTTTTT
TRBJ1-2	TRBD1	few	TRBV2	CASSVGQGSYGYTF	TGTGCCAGCAGCGTCGGACAGGGGAGCTATGGCTACACCTTC
TRBJ1-2	.	many	TRBV12-3/TRBV12-4	CASSFDTYGYTF	TGTGCCAGCAGTTTTGACACCTATGGCTACACCTTC
TRBJ2-3	TRBD1	.	TRBV30	CAGQGSTDTQYF	TGTGCCGGACAGGGGAGCACAGATACGCAGTATTTT
TRBJ1-2	TRBD1	many	TRBV9	CASSQSPGQGNGYTF	TGTGCCAGCAGCCAATCACCGGGACAGGGGAATGGCTACACCTTC
TRBJ2-3	TRBD2	many	TRBV5-1	CASSSGLAGGRSTDTQYF	TGCGCCAGCAGCTCCGGACTAGCGGGGGGCCGTAGCACAGATACGCAGTATTTT
TRBJ2-1	.	.	TRBV11-2	CARSFMSEQFF	TGTGCCAGGAGCTTTATGAGTGAGCAGTTCTTC
TRBJ2-3	TRBD2	.	TRBV7-6	CASSPSGGAYTQYF	TGTGCCAGCAGTCCTAGCGGGGGGGCGTATACGCAGTATTTT
TRBJ2-5	.	.	TRBV18	CASSEISQETQYF	TGTGCCAGCTCAGAAATTTCTCAAGAGACCCAGTACTTC
TRBJ1-1	.	many	TRBV7-3	CASSRSVITTEAFF	TGTGCCAGCAGCCGCAGCGTGATAACAACTGAAGCTTTCTTT
TRBJ2-5	.	many	TRBV6-5	CASSYSSGSQETQYF	TGTGCCAGCAGTTACTCGAGCGGATCCCAAGAGACCCAGTACTTC
TRBJ2-4	TRBD2	few	TRBV10-2	CASSDLAGDIQYF	TGCGCCAGCAGTGATCTAGCGGGGGACATTCAGTACTTC
TRBJ2-7	TRBD2	many	TRBV20-1	CSASRGGVVHEQYF	TGCAGTGCCAGCCGGGGGGGCGTCGTCCACGAGCAGTACTTC
TRBJ1-2	.	many	TRBV5-1	CASSLTDYGYTF	TGCGCCAGCAGCTTGACAGATTATGGCTACACCTTC
TRBJ2-7	TRBD1	.	TRBV10-3	CAISRDRGDEQYF	TGTGCCATCAGCCGGGACAGGGGCGACGAGCAGTACTTC
TRBJ1-2	.	many	TRBV24-1	CATSVDAWLDHPHHYGYTF	TGTGCCACCAGTGTGGACGCCTGGCTCGACCACCCACATCACTATGGCTACACCTTC
TRBJ2-1	TRBD2	few	TRBV11-1	CASSLISGSGYEQFF	TGTGCCAGCAGCTTAATAAGCGGGAGTGGTTATGAGCAGTTCTTC
TRBJ2-3	TRBD2	few	TRBV28	CASRATSGRGADTQYF	TGTGCCAGCAGGGCTACTAGCGGGAGAGGGGCAGATACGCAGTATTTT
TRBJ1-1	.	.	TRBV27	CASTPRGGNTEAFF	TGTGCCAGCACCCCCCGGGGGGGGAACACTGAAGCTTTCTTT
TRBJ2-3	.	.	TRBV7-9	CASSPLVDRYTDTQYF	TGTGCCAGCAGCCCGTTAGTAGACAGGTACACAGATACGCAGTATTTT
TRBJ2-3	TRBD2	many	TRBV29-1	CSVEASGGTDTQYF	TGCAGCGTTGAGGCTAGCGGGGGCACAGATACGCAGTATTTT
TRBJ2-7	.	many	TRBV25-1	CAIGQSYEQYF	TGTGCCATCGGACAGAGCTACGAGCAGTACTTC
TRBJ2-1	TRBD1	few	TRBV5-6	CASSRQGNEQFF	TGTGCCAGCAGCAGACAGGGCAATGAGCAGTTCTTC
TRBJ2-3	TRBD2	many	TRBV5-1	CASSLPTSGSTDTQYF	TGCGCCAGCAGCTTGCCGACTAGCGGGAGTACAGATACGCAGTATTTT
TRBJ2-1	.	many	TRBV5-1	CASSLSLAPYNEQFF	TGCGCCAGCAGCTTGTCGCTAGCGCCCTACAATGAGCAGTTCTTC
TRBJ1-1	.	.	TRBV4-1	CASSPPPRLMNTEAFF	TGCGCCAGCAGCCCCCCACCCAGATTAATGAACACTGAAGCTTTCTTT
TRBJ2-7	.	.	TRBV20-1	CSAPGETGLNEQYF	TGCAGTGCCCCGGGGGAGACGGGATTGAACGAGCAGTACTTC
TRBJ2-3	TRBD1	.	TRBV7-9	CASSLSGTGFF	TGTGCCAGCAGCTTATCCGGGACAGGCTTTTTT
TRBJ2-3	TRBD2	.	TRBV29-1	CSAGGLGADTQYF	TGCAGCGCGGGGGGGCTGGGTGCAGATACGCAGTATTTT
TRBJ2-1	.	many	TRBV15	CATSRETAQYYNEQFF	TGTGCCACCAGCAGAGAAACGGCTCAATATTACAATGAGCAGTTCTTC
TRBJ2-2	.	.	TRBV5-1	CASSLVASRYTGELFF	TGCGCCAGCAGCTTGGTGGCATCGCGGTACACCGGGGAGCTGTTTTTT
TRBJ2-3	TRBD2	many	TRBV10-2	CASGAGSSTDTQYF	TGCGCCAGCGGAGCGGGGTCTAGCACAGATACGCAGTATTTT
TRBJ2-3	.	many	TRBV5-1	CASSLAGQYTDTQYF	TGCGCCAGCAGCTTGGCAGGACAATACACAGATACGCAGTATTTT
TRBJ2-7	.	.	TRBV7-6	CASSLRGIPSYEQYF	TGTGCCAGCAGCTTACGCGGGATTCCTTCCTACGAGCAGTACTTC
TRBJ1-4	.	.	TRBV5-1	CASSFGQGPNEKLFF	.
TRBJ2-7	TRBD2	many	TRBV20-1	CSAPGLDGEQYF	TGCAGTGCTCCTGGACTAGATGGCGAGCAGTACTTC
TRBJ2-5	.	many	TRBV28	CASTGGGETQYF	TGTGCCAGCACTGGGGGCGGAGAGACCCAGTACTTC
TRBJ2-3	TRBD2	many	TRBV5-1	CASSLLAGGPEDTQYF	TGCGCCAGCAGCTTGTTAGCGGGGGGGCCGGAAGATACGCAGTATTTT
TRBJ1-2	.	many	TRBV7-2	CASSLGVAGGNYGYTF	TGTGCCAGCAGCTTAGGAGTGGCGGGAGGAAACTATGGCTACACCTTC
TRBJ1-1	.	few	TRBV10-2	CASRGSGSTEAFF	TGCGCCAGCAGGGGCTCTGGGAGCACTGAAGCTTTCTTT
TRBJ2-1	.	few	TRBV29-1	CSVARTVTGLDEQFF	TGCAGCGTCGCAAGGACAGTCACAGGTCTGGATGAGCAGTTCTTC
TRBJ2-1	.	many	TRBV29-1	CSVVLTQGNEQFF	TGCAGCGTTGTCTTGACTCAGGGGAATGAGCAGTTCTTC
TRBJ2-3	.	many	TRBV6-5	CASSYPLRGSTDTQYF	TGTGCCAGCAGTTACCCCCTACGGGGAAGCACAGATACGCAGTATTTT
TRBJ2-1	TRBD1	many	TRBV6-1	CASRMTGGLYNEQFF	TGTGCCAGCAGAATGACAGGGGGCTTGTACAATGAGCAGTTCTTC
TRBJ2-3	.	few	TRBV29-1	CSVVLSGGTDTQYF	TGCAGCGTTGTCCTTTCAGGGGGGACAGATACGCAGTATTTT